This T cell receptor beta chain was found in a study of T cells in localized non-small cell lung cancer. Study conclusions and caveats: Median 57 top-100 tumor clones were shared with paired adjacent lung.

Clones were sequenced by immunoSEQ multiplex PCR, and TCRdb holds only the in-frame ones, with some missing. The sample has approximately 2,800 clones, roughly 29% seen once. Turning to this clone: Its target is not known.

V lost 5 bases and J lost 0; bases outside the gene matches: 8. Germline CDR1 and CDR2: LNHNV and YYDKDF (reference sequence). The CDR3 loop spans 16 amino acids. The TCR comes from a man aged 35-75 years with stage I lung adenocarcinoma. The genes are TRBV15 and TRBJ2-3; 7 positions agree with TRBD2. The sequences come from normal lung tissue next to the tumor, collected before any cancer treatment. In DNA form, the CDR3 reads TGTGCCACCAGCCCTTTGCGGGAGATAAGCACAGATACGCAGTATTTT. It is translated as CATSPLREISTDTQYF.